The source of this TCR beta chain is a study of radiation and T cells in renal cell carcinoma. This table comes from immunoSEQ multiplex PCR, and its TCRdb copy is limited to in-frame clones, with some not included. Among about 91,000 clones listed, 82% were seen once. Specified time point: baseline pretreatment blood. Treatment indicated: 15 Gy SBRT to primary tumor, nephrectomy 4 weeks later. The receptor's source is a man between 60 and 70 years old with renal cell carcinoma. Specimen: blood, collected from a patient whose treatment included radiotherapy and nephrectomy.

CDR3 loop: CASSSRTGRGTYF. CDR3 coding DNA: TGTGCCAGCAGTTCACGGACAGGGCGGGGTACGTACTTC. The chain uses TRBV27 and TRBJ2-7; 8 bases line up with TRBD1. CDR1 and CDR2 (germline): MNHEY, SMNVEV (reference sequence). J gave up 12 bases and V 4 bases, and 11 bases lay outside the gene matches. The CDR3 is made up of 13 amino acids.